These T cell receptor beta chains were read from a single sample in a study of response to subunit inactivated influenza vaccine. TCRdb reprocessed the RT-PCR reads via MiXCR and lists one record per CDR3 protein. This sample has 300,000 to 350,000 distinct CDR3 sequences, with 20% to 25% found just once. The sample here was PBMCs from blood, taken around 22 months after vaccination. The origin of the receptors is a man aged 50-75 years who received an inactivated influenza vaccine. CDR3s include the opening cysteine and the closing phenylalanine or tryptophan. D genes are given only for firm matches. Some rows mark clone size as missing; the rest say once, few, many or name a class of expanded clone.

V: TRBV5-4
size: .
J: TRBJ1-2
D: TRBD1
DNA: TGTGCCAGCAGCCCGACAGGGTCGAACTATGGCTACACCTTC
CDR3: CASSPTGSNYGYTF

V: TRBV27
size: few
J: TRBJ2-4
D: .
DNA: TGTGCCAGCAGTTTAATCTGGGAGGACATTCAGTACTTC
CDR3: CASSLIWEDIQYF

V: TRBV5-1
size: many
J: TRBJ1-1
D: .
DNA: TGCGCCAGCAGCCAAGGGATGAACACTGAAGCTTTCTTT
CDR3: CASSQGMNTEAFF

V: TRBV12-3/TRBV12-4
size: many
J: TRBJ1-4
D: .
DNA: TGTGCCAGCAGTTTTTTCAGGGCCAATGAAAAACTGTTTTTT
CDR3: CASSFFRANEKLFF

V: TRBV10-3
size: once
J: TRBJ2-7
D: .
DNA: TGTGCCATCAGTGAGGGAGACAGGAGCTCCTACGAGCAGTACTTC
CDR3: CAISEGDRSSYEQYF

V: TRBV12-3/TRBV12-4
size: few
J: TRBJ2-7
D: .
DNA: TGTGCCAGCAGTTCGAGACAACGTCGGGGCTACGAGCAGTACTTC
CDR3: CASSSRQRRGYEQYF

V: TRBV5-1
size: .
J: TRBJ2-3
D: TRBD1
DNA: TGCGCCAGCAGCAGGGACAGCCTCACAGATACGCAGTATTTT
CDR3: CASSRDSLTDTQYF

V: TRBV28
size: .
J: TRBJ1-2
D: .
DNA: TGTGCCAGCAGCTATCTTCCCAGGGACACCCTCTCTACTAACCGGGGCTACACCTTC
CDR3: CASSYLPRDTLSTNRGYTF

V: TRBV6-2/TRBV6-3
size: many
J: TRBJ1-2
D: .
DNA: TGTGCCAGCAGTTACATATCTGGCTACACCTTC
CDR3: CASSYISGYTF

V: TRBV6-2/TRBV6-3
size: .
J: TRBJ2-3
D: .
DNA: TGTGCCAGCAGTGCCCGCCGGACAGATACGCAGTATTTT
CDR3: CASSARRTDTQYF

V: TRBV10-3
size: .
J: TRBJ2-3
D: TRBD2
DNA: TGTGCCATCAGTGAGTCTCTTAAAACTAGCGGGACAGATACGCAGTATTTT
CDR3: CAISESLKTSGTDTQYF